This T cell receptor (beta chain) is from a study of cytomegalovirus exposure and HLA in healthy donors. Study-level results: Clonal expansion, a later analysis showed, was greater in HLA-associated TCR beta chains than in equally common others.

The CDR3 is made up of 13 amino acids. Trimming shortened V by 8 bases and J by 3 bases, and 13 bases separated the two germline ends. Germline CDR1 ENHRY, CDR2 SYGVKD. This clone was seen a few times. Its antigen is not identified. The PCR had 60 Vbeta and 13 Jbeta primers. The method was immunoSEQ multiplex PCR; TCRdb's version includes in-frame clones alone and lacks a portion of them. The sample has 110,000 to 150,000 clones; around 85% are singletons. This TCR was recovered from a man aged 35 to 55 in good health and CMV-seropositive. The sample comprised PBMCs. The chain employs TRBV10-3 and TRBJ1-1; D is undetermined. CDR3 sequence (DNA): TGTGCCATCCGGCGGGTATCCGACACTGAAGCTTTCTTT. It specifies CAIRRVSDTEAFF.